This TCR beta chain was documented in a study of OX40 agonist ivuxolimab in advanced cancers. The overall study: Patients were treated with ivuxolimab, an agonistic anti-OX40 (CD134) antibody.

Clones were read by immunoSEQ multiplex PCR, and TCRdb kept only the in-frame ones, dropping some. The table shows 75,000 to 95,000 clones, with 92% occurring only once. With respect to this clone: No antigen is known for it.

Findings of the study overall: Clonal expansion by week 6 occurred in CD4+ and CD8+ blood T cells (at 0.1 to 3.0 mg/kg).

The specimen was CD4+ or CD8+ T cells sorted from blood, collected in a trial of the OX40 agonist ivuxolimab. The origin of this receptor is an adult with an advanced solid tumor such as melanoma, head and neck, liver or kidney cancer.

CDR3 DNA: TGTGCCAGCAGTCGGTACAGGGGAGTAAACTATGGCTACACCTTC. It is translated as CASSRYRGVNYGYTF. The V gene is TRBV6-5, the J gene TRBJ1-2; TRBD1 matches 7 bases. The length of the CDR3 is 15 residues. Germline V lookup: CDR1 MNHEY, CDR2 SVGAGI. V lost 5 bases, J lost 2 bases, and 8 bases stayed unmatched.